The following is a T cell receptor (beta chain) sequence with its context. The antigen is unknown. The data were taken from a study of Tregs in tolerant kidney transplant recipients. In the study overall: Recipients received nonmyeloablative bone marrow transplants from related graft donors, with transient mixed chimerism.

Method: immunoSEQ multiplex PCR; TCRdb's copy keeps in-frame clones and lacks some. The sample holds some 80,000 clones; about 98% are singletons and the top ten take approximately 0.56%. Notes on the study in general: For some patients, primers changed over time, blocking nucleotide-level comparison.

With V trimmed by 6 bases and J by 2 bases, 0 bases remained unmatched. The CDR3 sequence is 12 residues long. Germline V CDR1 and CDR2: SNHLY, FYNNEI. The sequences come from CD4+ T cells from blood, collected before the transplant. V is TRBV2 and J is TRBJ1-2, with 7 bases fitting TRBD1. This receptor was identified in a human donor who received a combined kidney and bone marrow transplant. DNA for the CDR3: TGTGCCAGCAGGACAGGGAACTATGGCTACACCTTC. This encodes CASRTGNYGYTF.